This is a list of T cell receptor beta chains from one sample in a study of response to subunit inactivated influenza vaccine. TCRdb re-derived calls from the RT-PCR reads in MiXCR, one entry per CDR3 protein. Among about 520,000 distinct CDR3 sequences listed, less than 30% were seen once. Sequenced here: CD4+ T cells sorted from PBMCs, sampled approximately 5 days after vaccination. Source of these receptors: a man between 50 and 59 years old who received an inactivated influenza vaccine. The CDR3 runs from the conserved cysteine through the conserved F or W. A D gene is named only where the DNA matches it firmly. Where a row states a size, it is once, few, many or the class of an expanded clone; other rows omit it.

D	size	V	J	CDR3	DNA
NA	few	TRBV19	TRBJ1-5	CASSYASSNQPQHF	TGTGCCAGTAGTTACGCCAGTTCAAATCAGCCCCAGCATTTT
NA	NA	TRBV20-1	TRBJ2-1	CSALDGGRRNEQFF	TGCAGTGCCCTCGACGGGGGGCGTCGGAATGAGCAGTTCTTC
TRBD2	NA	TRBV20-1	TRBJ2-1	CSASLAGGPRNEQFF	TGCAGTGCTAGCTTAGCGGGAGGGCCTCGCAATGAGCAGTTCTTC
TRBD1	NA	TRBV5-6	TRBJ1-1	CASSIGDREFPEAFF	TGTGCCAGCAGCATAGGGGACAGGGAGTTCCCTGAAGCTTTCTTT
NA	NA	TRBV6-2/TRBV6-3	TRBJ2-5	CASSSLWGETQYF	TGTGCCAGCAGCTCCCTCTGGGGAGAGACCCAGTACTTC
NA	NA	TRBV7-1	TRBJ2-7	CASSSVASSYEQYF	TGTGCCAGCAGCTCAGTGGCCAGCTCCTACGAGCAGTACTTC
NA	NA	TRBV4-3	TRBJ1-1	CASSHSARDEAFF	TGCGCCAGCAGCCACTCGGCGAGAGACGAAGCTTTCTTT
TRBD1	NA	TRBV29-1	TRBJ2-1	CSVGTGGFYNEQFF	TGCAGCGTTGGGACAGGGGGCTTCTACAATGAGCAGTTCTTC
NA	few	TRBV20-1	TRBJ2-5	CSATGLGIRQETQYF	TGCAGTGCTACCGGCTTAGGGATACGTCAAGAGACCCAGTACTTC
NA	few	TRBV15	TRBJ2-2	CATSRDWTAQGELFF	TGTGCCACCAGCAGAGACTGGACCGCACAAGGGGAGCTGTTTTTT
NA	NA	TRBV29-1	TRBJ1-1	CSVEDGQRMNTEAFF	TGCAGCGTTGAAGACGGACAGAGAATGAACACTGAAGCTTTCTTT
NA	few	TRBV7-2	TRBJ2-7	CASSLTLLGAYEQYF	TGTGCCAGCAGCTTGACACTCCTTGGAGCCTACGAGCAGTACTTC
TRBD1	few	TRBV5-1	TRBJ2-3	CASRPDRATSTDTQYF	TGCGCCAGCAGACCTGACAGGGCCACTAGCACAGATACGCAGTATTTT
NA	NA	TRBV15	TRBJ2-5	CATSRDAGQETQYF	TGTGCCACCAGCAGAGATGCCGGGCAAGAGACCCAGTACTTC
NA	NA	TRBV12-3/TRBV12-4	TRBJ1-3	CASSYTAGASGNTIYF	TGTGCCAGCAGCTATACTGCAGGGGCCTCTGGAAACACCATATATTTT
TRBD1	many	TRBV10-3	TRBJ2-7	CAISQTGVEQYF	TGTGCCATCAGCCAGACAGGGGTAGAGCAGTACTTC
NA	NA	TRBV2	TRBJ2-7	CASSEAWGRGEQYF	TGTGCCAGCAGTGAAGCATGGGGGCGCGGGGAGCAGTACTTC
NA	NA	TRBV29-1	TRBJ1-4	CSVGPLGAANEKLFF	TGCAGCGTGGGCCCCCTGGGGGCGGCTAATGAAAAACTGTTTTTT
NA	NA	TRBV6-1	TRBJ1-6	CASSETASPLHF	TGTGCCAGCAGTGAAACAGCTTCACCCCTCCACTTT
NA	NA	TRBV5-1	TRBJ2-3	CASSLRIANTDTQYF	TGCGCCAGCAGCTTGAGAATCGCAAATACAGATACGCAGTATTTT
NA	NA	TRBV7-2	TRBJ2-1	CASSLQVGRWNNEQFF	TGTGCCAGCAGCTTACAGGTAGGCCGGTGGAACAATGAGCAGTTCTTC
NA	NA	TRBV20-1	TRBJ2-1	CSARVGRGEQFF	TGCAGTGCTAGAGTGGGGCGAGGGGAGCAGTTCTTC
NA	NA	TRBV24-1	TRBJ2-4	CATSDPGPGPNIQYF	TGTGCCACCAGTGATCCGGGACCAGGCCCAAACATTCAGTACTTC
NA	NA	TRBV5-1	TRBJ2-5	CASSPRGVGGETQYF	TGCGCCAGCAGCCCCCGTGGTGTTGGAGGAGAGACCCAGTACTTC
NA	few	TRBV6-5	TRBJ1-6	CASSYSGTYNSPLHF	TGTGCCAGCAGTTACTCAGGGACCTATAATTCACCCCTCCACTTT
NA	few	TRBV24-1	TRBJ1-2	CATSETDRGYTF	TGTGCCACCAGTGAAACGGACCGCGGCTACACCTTC
NA	NA	TRBV5-1	TRBJ1-6	CASSLAGIGNSPLHF	TGCGCCAGCAGCTTGGCCGGGATAGGGAATTCACCCCTCCACTTT
TRBD1	NA	TRBV9	TRBJ2-5	CASSVGGQGQETQYF	TGTGCCAGCAGCGTAGGGGGACAGGGGCAAGAGACCCAGTACTTC
NA	NA	TRBV20-1	TRBJ1-5	CSASSGRGNQPQHF	TGCAGTGCTTCCTCAGGCCGGGGCAATCAGCCCCAGCATTTT
TRBD2	NA	TRBV20-1	TRBJ2-3	CSADYRASGDTDTQYF	TGCAGTGCCGACTACCGGGCTAGCGGGGACACAGATACGCAGTATTTT
TRBD1	NA	TRBV6-1	TRBJ1-2	CASSDTGQGYGYTF	TGTGCCAGCAGTGATACGGGACAGGGGTATGGCTACACCTTC
TRBD2	few	TRBV9	TRBJ2-1	CASSALAGTHNEQFF	TGTGCCAGCAGCGCCCTAGCGGGGACCCACAATGAGCAGTTCTTC
NA	NA	TRBV10-2	TRBJ2-7	CASKQAYEQYF	TGCGCCAGCAAACAGGCCTACGAGCAGTACTTC
NA	few	TRBV20-1	TRBJ1-4	CSAPSAAGRREKLFF	TGCAGTGCTCCGTCGGCCGCAGGGCGACGGGAAAAACTGTTTTTT
NA	once	TRBV7-2	TRBJ2-3	CASSPERVCQYF	TGTGCCAGCAGCCCGGAGCGAGTGTGCCAGTATTTT
TRBD2	NA	TRBV7-2	TRBJ2-1	CASSLAGLAIDEQFF	TGTGCCAGCAGCCTTGCGGGACTAGCGATCGATGAGCAGTTCTTC
TRBD2	NA	TRBV9	TRBJ2-3	CASSVVGLGLGDTQYF	TGTGCCAGCAGCGTAGTGGGACTAGGGCTTGGGGATACGCAGTATTTT
NA	few	TRBV20-1	TRBJ2-7	CSAPDQSEQYF	TGCAGTGCCCCTGATCAGAGCGAGCAGTACTTC
NA	NA	TRBV25-1	TRBJ2-3	CASSKQGGTQYF	TGTGCCAGCAGTAAACAGGGCGGTACGCAGTATTTT
TRBD2	few	TRBV20-1	TRBJ2-1	CSAQYGGTSGYNEQFF	TGCAGTGCTCAATACGGAGGGACTAGCGGCTACAATGAGCAGTTCTTC
NA	NA	TRBV14	TRBJ2-7	CASSQFYEQYF	TGTGCCAGCAGCCAGTTCTACGAGCAGTACTTC
TRBD2	NA	TRBV11-2	TRBJ2-7	CASSSPGGLAGARSYEQYF	TGTGCCAGCAGCTCTCCCGGGGGACTAGCGGGAGCCCGCTCCTACGAGCAGTACTTC
TRBD1	NA	TRBV4-3	TRBJ2-1	CASSQEGQGIYYNEQFF	TGCGCCAGCAGCCAGGAGGGACAGGGGATCTACTACAATGAGCAGTTCTTC
NA	NA	TRBV7-9	TRBJ1-2	CATSLTGGGYTF	TGTGCCACCAGCCTGACAGGCGGGGGCTACACCTTC
TRBD1	NA	TRBV7-6	TRBJ2-1	CASSSIRGPEDINEQFF	TGTGCCAGCAGCTCCATTAGGGGGCCTGAGGACATTAATGAGCAGTTCTTC
NA	NA	TRBV7-8	TRBJ2-3	CASSRSGTSSTDTQYF	TGTGCCAGCAGCCGATCAGGGACTTCTAGCACAGATACGCAGTATTTT
NA	NA	TRBV12-3/TRBV12-4	TRBJ2-4	CASRDEGMTAKNIQYF	TGTGCCAGCAGAGACGAGGGGATGACGGCCAAAAACATTCAGTACTTC
NA	few	TRBV12-3/TRBV12-4	TRBJ2-5	CASSLGSRQETQYF	TGTGCCAGCAGTTTGGGCAGTAGACAAGAGACCCAGTACTTC
TRBD2	NA	TRBV20-1	TRBJ2-3	CSAKAREGGDTQYF	TGCAGTGCTAAAGCGCGGGAGGGTGGAGATACGCAGTATTTT
NA	few	TRBV6-5	TRBJ2-1	CASSYSKGVEFF	TGTGCCAGCAGTTACTCGAAAGGGGTCGAGTTCTTC
NA	NA	TRBV12-3/TRBV12-4	TRBJ2-2	CASTLAMLRGAGELFF	TGTGCCAGCACTTTGGCCATGTTGCGAGGGGCCGGGGAGCTGTTTTTT
NA	NA	TRBV2	TRBJ2-1	CASSEAGVPNEQFF	TGTGCCAGCAGTGAAGCGGGAGTACCTAATGAGCAGTTCTTC
NA	once	TRBV20-1	TRBJ2-7	CSARFKGTYEQYF	TGCAGTGCTAGGTTTAAGGGGACCTACGAGCAGTACTTC
NA	NA	TRBV7-9	TRBJ2-3	CASIILRGINTQYF	TGTGCCAGCATTATATTGAGGGGTATAAATACGCAGTATTTT
NA	NA	TRBV7-2	TRBJ2-7	CASSLAPRRGTEQYF	TGTGCCAGCAGCTTAGCCCCTAGGAGGGGCACCGAGCAGTACTTC
TRBD1	NA	TRBV7-9	TRBJ2-1	CASSPGQGVHEQFF	TGTGCCAGCAGCCCGGGACAGGGGGTCCATGAGCAGTTCTTC
NA	NA	TRBV6-1	TRBJ1-1	CASMKGPYTEAFF	TGTGCCAGCATGAAGGGACCCTACACTGAAGCTTTCTTT
NA	few	TRBV4-2	TRBJ2-3	CASSHDPGSTDTQYF	TGTGCCAGCAGCCATGATCCGGGTAGCACAGATACGCAGTATTTT
NA	NA	TRBV20-1	TRBJ2-7	CSASISYEQYF	TGCAGTGCTAGTATCTCCTACGAGCAGTACTTC
NA	few	TRBV12-3/TRBV12-4	TRBJ1-1	CASSSQGYTEAFF	TGTGCCAGCAGTTCACAGGGTTACACTGAAGCTTTCTTT